This T cell receptor (beta chain) was obtained from a study of breast tumors, draining lymph nodes, adjacent tissues. Overall study findings and caveats: Findings are consistent with lymph node origin and intratumoral expansion of most tumor T cells. Tumor TCR diversity was below lymph nodes but above nontumor tissue. Data only fit, rather than demonstrated, lymph node origin of most tumor T cells.

The germline CDR1 and CDR2 sequences are SGHVS and FNYEAQ. There are 17 residues in the CDR3. Axillary draining lymph nodes of breast cancer patients supplied the node samples. Concerning this clonotype itself: The antigen is undetermined. The junction shows a germline mismatch at one end, possibly a read error.

TCRdb ran MiXCR on the multiplex PCR reads and lists one entry per CDR3 protein. This table has around 150,000 distinct CDR3 sequences, over 25% appearing once. Material for sequencing was axillary lymph node tissue. The chain couples TRBV7-6 to TRBJ2-2, with D possibly being TRBD2 (6 bases). The sequence was obtained from a female donor with breast cancer. Some clones in this sample may be carry-over from other donors' samples. In DNA, the CDR3 is TGTGCCAGCAGCTTAGTGGTTGGCGGGTCCAACACCGGGGGGCTGTTTTTT. It is translated as CASSLVVGGSNTGGLFF.